The 20 T cell receptor beta chains presented below share a single source sample, sequenced in a study of T cell responses to AZD1222 COVID-19 vaccine. The method was immunoSEQ multiplex PCR; TCRdb's version includes in-frame clones alone and lacks a portion of them. The sample consists of about 120,000 clones, about nine tenths of them appearing once. Sequencing was performed on peripheral blood, taken on day 0 of AZD1222 vaccination. The receptors originated from an adult in good health.

This chain uses TRBV6-5 with TRBJ2-7; the D gene is possibly TRBD2 (5 bases). CDR1 and CDR2 (germline): MNHEY, SVGAGI. There are 13 residues in the CDR3. V was pared by 2 bases and J by 3 bases, with 8 bases between. The CDR3 spells CASSYDGNYEQYF. DNA of the CDR3: TGTGCCAGCAGTTACGACGGGAACTACGAGCAGTACTTC.

J is TRBJ2-1 and V is TRBV5-6; 8 nucleotides match TRBD2. The CDR3 length is 16 residues. V gave up 3 bases and J gave up 9 bases; unmatched junction bases: 14. Germline CDR1 reads SGHDT; CDR2 reads YYEEEE. CDR3 bases: TGTGCCAGCAGCTCAACCCGGGGGGGGCCTTTTTCTGAGCAGTTCTTC. Amino acids: CASSSTRGGPFSEQFF.

This chain links TRBV4-1 with TRBJ1-2, with TRBD1 identical over 8 bases. CDR3 size: 15 residues. The V segment lost 1 base and the J segment 4 bases; nucleotides outside the gene matches: 5. Germline-derived CDR1 and CDR2 are MGHRA and YSYEKL. The CDR3 spells CASSQGDRGVYGYTF. CDR3 DNA sequence: TGCGCCAGCAGCCAAGGAGACAGGGGAGTCTATGGCTACACCTTC.

The J gene is TRBJ1-3, the V gene TRBV11-2; 7 positions match TRBD1. The CDR3 runs to 15 residues. Germline lookup yields CDR1 SGHAT and CDR2 FQNNGV. Trimming at V came to 3 bases and at J to 0 bases, leaving 2 bases not matched to a gene. The CDR3 reads CASSFGDSSGNTIYF. As DNA, the CDR3 is TGTGCCAGCAGCTTCGGGGACAGCTCTGGAAACACCATATATTTT.

This clone was seen once. The genes are TRBV18 and TRBJ2-7, with D hard to call. The CDR3 has 15 amino acids. The germline V gene has CDR1 KGHSH and CDR2 LQKENI. The V gene lost 2 bases and the J gene lost 0 bases, with 11 bases spanning the gap. The CDR3 here is CASSPGRISSYEQYF. As DNA, the CDR3 is TGTGCCAGCTCACCAGGACGTATTAGCTCCTACGAGCAGTACTTC.

This chain links TRBV4-1 with TRBJ2-7; the D call may be TRBD1 or TRBD2 (5 bases each). The V end was cut by 1 base, the J end by 9 bases, with 13 bases between. This CDR3 spans 13 amino acids. Germline loops: CDR1 MGHRA, CDR2 YSYEKL. The DNA for the CDR3 is TGCGCCAGCAGCCAAGTGGGGGAGAGGTGGCAGTACTTC. As protein: CASSQVGERWQYF.

The V gene is TRBV19, the J gene TRBJ2-5; D not certain. The germline V gene encodes CDR1 LNHDA and CDR2 SQIVND (reference sequence). Trimming took off 1 base at V and 5 bases at J, with 11 bases between the two ends. The CDR3 covers 14 residues. The CDR3 sequence is CASSIVGSWETQYF. The DNA of the CDR3 is TGTGCCAGTAGTATAGTGGGTAGCTGGGAGACCCAGTACTTC.

CDR3 nucleotide sequence: TGTGCCAGCAGCTTAGCTGCACTAGCGGGGGGGGACGAGCAGTACTTC. This gives the protein CASSLAALAGGDEQYF. This chain joins TRBV7-2 and TRBJ2-7, with TRBD2 matching 13 bases. Per the germline V gene, CDR1 is SGHTA and CDR2 is FQGNSA. CDR3 size: 16 residues. After removal of 0 bases from V and 5 bases from J, the junction contained 4 bases not matched to a gene.

The chain links TRBV11-2 to TRBJ1-1; D not certain. The CDR3 contains 12 residues. V lost 1 base, J lost 4 bases, and 4 bases lay in between. The germline V gene has CDR1 SGHAT and CDR2 FQNNGV. The CDR3 spells CASSLVSTEAFF. CDR3 sequence (DNA): TGTGCCAGCAGCTTAGTGTCCACTGAAGCTTTCTTT.

V and J are TRBV7-9 and TRBJ1-1; D is unclear. The V gene lost 8 bases and the J gene lost 1 base, with 20 bases spanning the gap. The germline V gene has CDR1 SEHNR and CDR2 FQNEAQ (reference sequence). The CDR3 is 16 residues long. The chain's CDR3 is CASQPEKTASNTEAFF. Here the CDR3 DNA reads TGTGCCAGCCAACCCGAGAAGACGGCATCGAACACTGAAGCTTTCTTT.

The J gene is TRBJ2-4, the V gene TRBV7-9; 11 bases map to TRBD1. The CDR3 runs 14 residues. Germline values: CDR1 SEHNR, CDR2 FQNEAQ (reference sequence). V lost 6 bases and J lost 9; bases outside the gene matches: 7. The CDR3, as DNA: TGTGCCAGCAGTAACTCCGGGACAGGGGGCATTCAGTACTTC. It specifies CASSNSGTGGIQYF.

J is TRBJ2-1 and V is TRBV7-9, with D uncertain. V lost 2 bases to trimming and J lost 7 bases, with 6 bases between them. In germline, CDR1 is SEHNR, CDR2 FQNEAQ (reference sequence). This CDR3 comprises 12 residues. CDR3 protein: CASSLSTNEQFF. The CDR3 DNA reads TGTGCCAGCAGCTTATCAACGAATGAGCAGTTCTTC. The whole variable domain, filled in from reference TRBV7-9 and TRBJ2-1, reads DTGVSQNPRHKITKRGQNVTFRCDPISEHNRLYWYRQTLGQGPEFLTYFQNEAQLEKSRLLSDRFSAERPKGSFSTLEIQRTEQGDSAMYLCASSLSTNEQFFGPGTRLTVL.

The J gene is TRBJ2-2, the V gene TRBV14; tentatively, D is TRBD1 (5 bases). V shed 6 bases and J shed 1 base, with 6 bases lying between them. This CDR3 comprises 13 residues. The germline gives CDR1 SGHDN, CDR2 FVKESK. The CDR3 bases are TGTGCCAGCAGAGGACAGAACACCGGGGAGCTGTTTTTT. This codes for CASRGQNTGELFF. The full variable domain, with the rest looked up from reference TRBV14 and TRBJ2-2, is EAGVTQFPSHSVIEKGQTVTLRCDPISGHDNLYWYRRVMGKEIKFLLHFVKESKQDESGMPNNRFLAERTGGTYSTLKVQPAELEDSGVYFCASRGQNTGELFFGEGSRLTVL.

The chain uses TRBV7-2 and TRBJ2-7; TRBD2 matches at 9 bases. Germline-derived CDR1 and CDR2 are SGHTA and FQGNSA. Trimming removed 1 base from V and 2 bases from J; junction bases left unmatched: 12. The CDR3 has 18 residues. The CDR3 here is CASSLVAGGPVEAYEQYF. As DNA, the CDR3 is TGTGCCAGCAGCTTAGTGGCGGGGGGGCCGGTAGAAGCCTACGAGCAGTACTTC.

The genes are TRBV24-1 and TRBJ1-2; D call uncertain. This CDR3 spans 12 amino acids. From germline, CDR1 is KGHDR and CDR2 SFDVKD. The V end lost 3 bases, the J end lost 7 bases, and 8 bases lay between the germline ends. CDR3 region: CATSDGVFGYTF. The CDR3 nucleotides are TGTGCCACCAGTGATGGCGTATTTGGCTACACCTTC.

The chain couples TRBV6-2 or TRBV6-3 to TRBJ2-7; D possibly corresponds to TRBD2 (5 bases). V was clipped by 5 bases and J by 5 bases, with 10 bases between them. Germline V gene lookup returns CDR1 MNHEY and CDR2 SVGEGT. The CDR3 is 12 amino acids. The CDR3 DNA sequence: TGTGCCAGCAGTCCCACGGAGGACGAGCAGTACTTC. Amino acid sequence: CASSPTEDEQYF.

This rearrangement joins TRBV18 to TRBJ1-2; D unclear. The CDR3 spans 14 residues. Between the trimmed V and J ends, which lost 2 bases and 8 bases, there was a span of 15 bases. Germline V gene sequence: CDR1 KGHSH, CDR2 LQKENI. CDR3 DNA: TGTGCCAGCTCACCAAAGGCCGGGCGGGTAGGCTACACCTTC. The encoded protein is CASSPKAGRVGYTF.

The CDR3 region is CASTTQGAGNTIYF. CDR3 nucleotides: TGTGCCAGCACAACCCAGGGGGCTGGAAACACCATATATTTT. This chain connects TRBV14 to TRBJ1-3; TRBD1 matches 7 bases. The J segment lost 2 bases and the V segment lost 7 bases, leaving 5 bases of the junction unmatched. There are 14 residues in the CDR3. The germline CDR1 and CDR2 sequences are SGHDN and FVKESK. The full variable domain, with the rest looked up from reference TRBV14 and TRBJ1-3, is EAGVTQFPSHSVIEKGQTVTLRCDPISGHDNLYWYRRVMGKEIKFLLHFVKESKQDESGMPNNRFLAERTGGTYSTLKVQPAELEDSGVYFCASTTQGAGNTIYFGEGSWLTVV.

V is TRBV27 and J is TRBJ1-5, with D uncertain. With 2 bases removed from V and 6 bases from J, the gap between germline ends came to 8 bases. The CDR3 is 13 residues long. Per germline, CDR1 MNHEY and CDR2 SMNVEV (reference sequence). For the CDR3, the DNA is TGTGCCAGCAGTTTAAATGAGGGTCAGCCCCAGCATTTT. The encoded protein is CASSLNEGQPQHF.

The gene calls are TRBV7-6 and TRBJ2-2; D gene uncertain. CDR3 size: 15 residues. Trimming shortened V by 2 bases and J by 0 bases, and 7 bases separated the two germline ends. Germline CDR1 reads SGHVS; CDR2 reads FNYEAQ. CDR3 residues: CASSLSPSNTGELFF. The CDR3 region has the DNA TGTGCCAGCAGCTTAAGTCCTTCGAACACCGGGGAGCTGTTTTTT.